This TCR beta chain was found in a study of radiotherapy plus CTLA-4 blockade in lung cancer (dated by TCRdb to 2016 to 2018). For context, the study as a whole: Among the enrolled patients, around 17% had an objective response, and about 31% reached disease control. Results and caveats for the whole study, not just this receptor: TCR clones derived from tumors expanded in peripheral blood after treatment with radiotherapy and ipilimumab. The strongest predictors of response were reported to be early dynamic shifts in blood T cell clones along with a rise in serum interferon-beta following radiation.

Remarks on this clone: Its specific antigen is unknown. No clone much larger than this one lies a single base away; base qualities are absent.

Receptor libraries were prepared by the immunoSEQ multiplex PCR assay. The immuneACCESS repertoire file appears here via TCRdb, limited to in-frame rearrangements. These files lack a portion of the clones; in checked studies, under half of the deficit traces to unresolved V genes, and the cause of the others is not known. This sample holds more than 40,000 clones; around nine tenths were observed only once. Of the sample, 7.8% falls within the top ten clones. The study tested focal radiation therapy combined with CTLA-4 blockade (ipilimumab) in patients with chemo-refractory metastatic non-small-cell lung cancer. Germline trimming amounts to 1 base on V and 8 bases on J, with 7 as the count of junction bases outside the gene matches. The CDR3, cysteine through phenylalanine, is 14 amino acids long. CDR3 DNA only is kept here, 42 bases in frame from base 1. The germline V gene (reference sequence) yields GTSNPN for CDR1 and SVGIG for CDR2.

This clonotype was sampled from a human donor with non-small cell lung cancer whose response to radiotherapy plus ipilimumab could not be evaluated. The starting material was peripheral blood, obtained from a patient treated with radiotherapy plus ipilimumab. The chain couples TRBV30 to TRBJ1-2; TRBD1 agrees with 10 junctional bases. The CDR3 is CAWSGGGQGYGYTF. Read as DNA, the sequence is TGTGCCTGGAGTGGCGGGGGACAGGGGTACGGCTACACCTTC.